Shown below are 16 T cell receptor beta chains from a single sample sequenced in a study of blood T cell repertoires in COVID-19. Libraries were prepared by immunoSEQ multiplex PCR; TCRdb keeps only in-frame clonotypes and omits some of them. The sample has 150,000 to 200,000 clones, 70% to 85% seen once; the top ten hold 6.9%. Material: peripheral blood. The receptors stem from a human donor with acute or convalescent COVID-19. The donor label of this sample is uncertain.

V usage is TRBV19 and J usage is TRBJ1-2, with 9 nucleotides matching TRBD1. Germline V gene sequence: CDR1 LNHDA, CDR2 SQIVND (reference sequence). CDR3 length equals 16 residues. J was trimmed by 1 base and V by 6 bases; bases with no gene match: 9. This CDR3 reads CASRDLGQGHNYGYTF. CDR3 bases: TGTGCCAGTAGAGATCTCGGACAGGGGCATAACTATGGCTACACCTTC. The full variable domain, its missing parts supplied by reference TRBV19 and TRBJ1-2, is DGGITQSPKYLFRKEGQNVTLSCEQNLNHDAMYWYRQDPGQGLRLIYYSQIVNDFQKGDIAEGYSVSREKKESFPLTVTSAQKNPTAFYLCASRDLGQGHNYGYTFGSGTRLTVV.

The CDR3 nucleotides read TGCGCCAGCAGCTTTGGACAGGGTTCCTATGGCTACACCTTC. Protein product: CASSFGQGSYGYTF. The rearrangement links TRBV5-1 to TRBJ1-2; 8 positions agree with TRBD1. V shed 2 bases and J 4 bases; nucleotides not matched to a gene: 4. Germline V gene sequence: CDR1 SGHRS, CDR2 YFSETQ. This CDR3 is built from 14 residues. The whole variable domain, remainder taken from reference TRBV5-1 and TRBJ1-2, is KAGVTQTPRYLIKTRGQQVTLSCSPISGHRSVSWYQQTPGQGLQFLFEYFSETQRNKGNFPGRFSGRQFSNSRSEMNVSTLELGDSALYLCASSFGQGSYGYTFGSGTRLTVV.

The chain is built from TRBV12-3 or TRBV12-4 and TRBJ1-1; D might be TRBD1 (5 bases). CDR3 length equals 13 residues. V lost 6 bases to trimming and J lost 0 bases, with 8 bases between them. The CDR3 loop reads CASSPTVNTEAFF. The CDR3 nucleotides are TGTGCCAGCAGCCCGACAGTGAACACTGAAGCTTTCTTT.

Worth noting for this clone: The same CDR3 also results from other DNA sequences found in this sample. V is TRBV7-2 and J is TRBJ2-3; D is uncertain. The germline CDR1 and CDR2 sequences are SGHTA and FQGNSA. The CDR3 extends over 13 amino acids. The V and J ends lost 3 bases and 5 bases respectively, with 9 bases between them. In nucleotides, the CDR3 is TGTGCCAGCAGCTTCTCAGGTCGAGATACGCAGTATTTT. Residues: CASSFSGRDTQYF.

Only one count was recorded for this clone. The rearrangement joins TRBV19 to TRBJ2-3; TRBD1 aligns across 7 bases. The V segment lost 6 bases and the J segment 2 bases; nucleotides outside the gene matches: 5. Germline V lookup: CDR1 LNHDA, CDR2 SQIVND (reference sequence). The CDR3 totals 14 residues. This CDR3 reads CASSPQGITDTQYF. The CDR3 DNA is TGTGCCAGTAGCCCACAGGGGATCACAGATACGCAGTATTTT.

The chain has TRBV11-2 and TRBJ1-3, with TRBD1 as a possible D gene (5 bases). V was shortened by 0 bases and J by 3 bases, with 12 bases between the two germline ends. This CDR3 is 16 amino acids long. The germline V gene encodes CDR1 SGHAT and CDR2 FQNNGV. In nucleotides, the CDR3 is TGTGCCAGCAGCTTAGATGGGGCAGGGATTGGAAACACCATATATTTT. Translated: CASSLDGAGIGNTIYF. The full variable domain, completed using reference TRBV11-2 and TRBJ1-3, is EAGVAQSPRYKIIEKRQSVAFWCNPISGHATLYWYQQILGQGPKLLIQFQNNGVVDDSQLPKDRFSAERLKGVDSTLKIQPAKLEDSAVYLCASSLDGAGIGNTIYFGEGSWLTVV.

The V call is TRBV19, the J call TRBJ2-7; 8 bases are a match to TRBD1. Trimming cost V 5 bases and J 0 bases; bases outside gene matches: 18. The CDR3 has 19 amino acids. CDR1 is LNHDA and CDR2 is SQIVND in the germline V gene (reference sequence). The chain's CDR3 is CASSPQPRGQARSSYEQYF. Here the CDR3 DNA reads TGTGCCAGTAGTCCTCAACCGCGGGGACAGGCCCGAAGCTCCTACGAGCAGTACTTC.

The V gene is TRBV30, the J gene TRBJ1-3, with a weak D call TRBD1 (6 bases). The CDR3 has 14 residues. Germline loops: CDR1 GTSNPN, CDR2 SVGIG (reference sequence). Trimming stripped 4 bases from V and 4 bases from J, with 14 bases between. CDR3 protein: CAWTTGTKGNTIYF. CDR3 DNA: TGTGCCTGGACTACAGGGACAAAAGGAAACACCATATATTTT.

The genes are TRBV5-8 and TRBJ2-1; 8 bases are a match to TRBD1. Germline lookup yields CDR1 SGHTS and CDR2 YDEGEE. The CDR3 runs to 15 residues. The J segment lost 7 bases and the V segment lost 4 bases, leaving 10 bases of the junction unmatched. CDR3 DNA: TGTGCCAGCAGCCTTAGGACAGGGCCTCGGAATGAGCAGTTCTTC. As protein: CASSLRTGPRNEQFF.

This sequence joins TRBV6-5 and TRBJ2-7, with 9 bases identical to TRBD1. This CDR3 spans 15 amino acids. Germline-derived CDR1 and CDR2 are MNHEY and SVGAGI. Germline trimming cut 6 bases from V and 6 bases from J; bases unmatched to any gene: 12. This chain's CDR3 is CASRTSGQGYGEQYF. CDR3 sequence (DNA): TGTGCCAGCAGAACCTCTGGACAGGGGTACGGCGAGCAGTACTTC.

This sequence joins TRBV24-1 and TRBJ2-4; 8 nucleotides agree with TRBD2. CDR3 length: 13 residues. With 6 bases clipped from V and 8 bases from J, the junction kept 5 bases outside the gene matches. Germline CDR1 reads KGHDR; CDR2 reads SFDVKD. CDR3 bases: TGTGCCACCAGTATGAGCGGGAGCGACATTCAGTACTTC. This encodes CATSMSGSDIQYF.

The chain couples TRBV14 to TRBJ2-7; TRBD2 agrees at 10 bases. This CDR3 is 13 amino acids long. With V trimmed by 4 bases and J by 8 bases, 5 bases remained unmatched. Germline CDR1 is SGHDN and CDR2 is FVKESK. For the CDR3, the DNA is TGTGCCAGCAGCCCCCTAGCGGGAGTGCAGCAGTACTTC. Its translation: CASSPLAGVQQYF.

The rearrangement links TRBV11-2 to TRBJ1-1; 9 nucleotides agree with TRBD1. Germline trimming cut 3 bases from V and 2 bases from J; bases unmatched to any gene: 1. Germline values: CDR1 SGHAT, CDR2 FQNNGV. The CDR3 is made up of 14 amino acids. The CDR3 DNA reads TGTGCCAGCAGCTTTACAGGGGGCAACACTGAAGCTTTCTTT. This sequence encodes CASSFTGGNTEAFF.

The V gene is TRBV28, the J gene TRBJ2-1; 7 bases map to TRBD2. Germline V gene lookup returns CDR1 MDHEN and CDR2 SYDVKM. Trimming at V came to 5 bases and at J to 2 bases, leaving 6 bases not matched to a gene. This CDR3 is 15 amino acids long. The CDR3 sequence is CASSILAETYNEQFF. CDR3 in DNA: TGTGCCAGCAGTATCCTAGCGGAGACCTACAATGAGCAGTTCTTC.

With regard to this clone: Germline is not matched at one junction end, which may reflect a read error. Different DNA sequences within this sample yield the same CDR3. This rearrangement joins TRBV30 to TRBJ2-1, with D maybe TRBD1 (6 bases). The CDR3 consists of 14 residues. Germline CDR1 is GTSNPN and CDR2 is SVGIG (reference sequence). CDR3 region: CAWSVGQGRNEQFF. The CDR3 DNA is TGCGCCTGGAGTGTAGGGCAGGGGCGCAATGAGCAGTTCTTC.

V usage is TRBV30 and J usage is TRBJ2-1, with 7 bases fitting TRBD2. V trimming: 1 base; J trimming: 5 bases; junction bases outside the gene matches: 5. Germline V gene lookup returns CDR1 GTSNPN and CDR2 SVGIG (reference sequence). This CDR3 region has 14 residues. CDR3 loop: CAWSAGLTHNEQFF. Written as DNA, the CDR3 is TGTGCCTGGAGTGCGGGACTAACACACAATGAGCAGTTCTTC.